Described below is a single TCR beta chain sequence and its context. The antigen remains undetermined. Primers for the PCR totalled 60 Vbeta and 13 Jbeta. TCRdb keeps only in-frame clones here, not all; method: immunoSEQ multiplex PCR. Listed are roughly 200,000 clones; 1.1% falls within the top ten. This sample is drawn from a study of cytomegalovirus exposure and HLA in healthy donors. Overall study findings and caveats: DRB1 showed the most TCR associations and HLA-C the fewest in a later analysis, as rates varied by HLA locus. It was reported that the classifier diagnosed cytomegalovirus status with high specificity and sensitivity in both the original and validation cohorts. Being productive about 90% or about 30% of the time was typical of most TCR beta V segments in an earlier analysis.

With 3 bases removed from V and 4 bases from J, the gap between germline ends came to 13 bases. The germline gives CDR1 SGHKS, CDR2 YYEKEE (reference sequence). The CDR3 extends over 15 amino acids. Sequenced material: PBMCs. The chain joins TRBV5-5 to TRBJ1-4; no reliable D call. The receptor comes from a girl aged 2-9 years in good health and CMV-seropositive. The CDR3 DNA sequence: TGTGCCAGCAGCTGGAGGTGGCAGCTTAATGAAAAACTGTTTTTT. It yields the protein CASSWRWQLNEKLFF.